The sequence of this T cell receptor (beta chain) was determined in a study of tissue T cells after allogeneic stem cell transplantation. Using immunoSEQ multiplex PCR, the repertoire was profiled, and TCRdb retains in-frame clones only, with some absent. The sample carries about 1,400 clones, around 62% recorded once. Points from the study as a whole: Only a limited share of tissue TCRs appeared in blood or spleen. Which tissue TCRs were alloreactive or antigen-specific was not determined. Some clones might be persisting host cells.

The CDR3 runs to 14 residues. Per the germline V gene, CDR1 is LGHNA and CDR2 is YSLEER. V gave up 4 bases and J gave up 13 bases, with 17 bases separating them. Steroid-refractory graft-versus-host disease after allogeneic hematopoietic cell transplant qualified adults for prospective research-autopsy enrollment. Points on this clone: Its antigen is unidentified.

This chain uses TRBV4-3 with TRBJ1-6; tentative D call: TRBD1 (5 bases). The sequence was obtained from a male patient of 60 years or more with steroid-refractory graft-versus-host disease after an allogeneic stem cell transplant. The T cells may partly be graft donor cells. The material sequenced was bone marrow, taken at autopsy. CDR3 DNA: TGCGCCAGCAGCCTCGGGCCCGGGGCTGATCCCCTCCACTTT. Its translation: CASSLGPGADPLHF.